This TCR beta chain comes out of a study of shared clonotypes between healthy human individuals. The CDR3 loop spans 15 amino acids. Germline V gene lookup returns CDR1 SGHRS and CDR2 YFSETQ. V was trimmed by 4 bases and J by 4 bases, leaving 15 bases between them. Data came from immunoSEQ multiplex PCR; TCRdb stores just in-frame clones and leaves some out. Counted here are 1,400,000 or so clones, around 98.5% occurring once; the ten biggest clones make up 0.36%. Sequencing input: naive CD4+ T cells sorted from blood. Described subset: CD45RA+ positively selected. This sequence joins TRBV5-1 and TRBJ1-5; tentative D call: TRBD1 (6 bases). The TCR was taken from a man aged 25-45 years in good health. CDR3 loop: CASSPSVGQNQPQHF. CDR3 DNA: TGCGCCAGCAGCCCTTCCGTCGGACAGAATCAGCCCCAGCATTTT.